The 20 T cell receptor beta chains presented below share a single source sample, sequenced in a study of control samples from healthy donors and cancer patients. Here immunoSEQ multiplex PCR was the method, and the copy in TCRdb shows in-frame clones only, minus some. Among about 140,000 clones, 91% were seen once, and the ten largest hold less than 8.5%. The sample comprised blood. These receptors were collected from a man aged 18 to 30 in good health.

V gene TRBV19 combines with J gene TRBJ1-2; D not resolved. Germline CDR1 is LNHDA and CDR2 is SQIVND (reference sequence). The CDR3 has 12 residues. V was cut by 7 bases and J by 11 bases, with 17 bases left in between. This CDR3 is CASKGRSMRYTF. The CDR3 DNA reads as TGTGCCAGTAAAGGCAGGTCTATGAGGTACACCTTC. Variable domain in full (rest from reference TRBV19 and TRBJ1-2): DGGITQSPKYLFRKEGQNVTLSCEQNLNHDAMYWYRQDPGQGLRLIYYSQIVNDFQKGDIAEGYSVSREKKESFPLTVTSAQKNPTAFYLCASKGRSMRYTFGSGTRLTVV.

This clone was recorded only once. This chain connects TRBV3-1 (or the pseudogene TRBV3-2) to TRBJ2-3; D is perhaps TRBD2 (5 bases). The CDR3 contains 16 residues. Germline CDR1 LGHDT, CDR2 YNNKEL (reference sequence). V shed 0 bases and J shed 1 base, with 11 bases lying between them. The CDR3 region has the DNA TGTGCCAGCAGCCAAGATCCTAGCTGGGGCACAGATACGCAGTATTTT. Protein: CASSQDPSWGTDTQYF.

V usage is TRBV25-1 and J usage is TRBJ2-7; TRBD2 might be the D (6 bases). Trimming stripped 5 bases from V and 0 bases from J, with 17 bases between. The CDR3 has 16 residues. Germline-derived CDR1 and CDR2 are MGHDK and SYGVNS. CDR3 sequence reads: CASSQAAGPPSYEQYF. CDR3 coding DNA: TGTGCCAGCAGTCAAGCCGCGGGACCCCCCTCCTACGAGCAGTACTTC.

The DNA for the CDR3 is TGCGCCAGCAGCTTGGACAGGGAGGCTGGAAACGAGCAGTACTTC. It translates to CASSLDREAGNEQYF. The rearrangement uses TRBV5-1 and TRBJ2-7; either TRBD1 or TRBD2 may supply D (6 bases each). The CDR3 is 15 residues long. Germline CDR1 is SGHRS and CDR2 is YFSETQ. Between the trimmed V and J ends, which lost 0 bases and 5 bases, there was a span of 15 bases.

Here the CDR3 reads CAWERGIGTDTQYF. The CDR3 DNA follows: TGTGCCTGGGAGCGGGGAATTGGGACAGATACGCAGTATTTT. The chain couples TRBV30 to TRBJ2-3; TRBD2 matches at 7 bases. Germline V lookup: CDR1 GTSNPN, CDR2 SVGIG (reference sequence). The CDR3 is 14 residues long. The V segment lost 5 bases and the J segment 3 bases; nucleotides outside the gene matches: 8. The whole variable domain, filled in from reference TRBV30 and TRBJ2-3, reads SQTIHQWPATLVQPVGSPLSLECTVEGTSNPNLYWYRQAAGRGLQLLFYSVGIGQISSEVPQNLSASRPQDRQFILSSKKLLLSDSGFYLCAWERGIGTDTQYFGPGTRLTVL.

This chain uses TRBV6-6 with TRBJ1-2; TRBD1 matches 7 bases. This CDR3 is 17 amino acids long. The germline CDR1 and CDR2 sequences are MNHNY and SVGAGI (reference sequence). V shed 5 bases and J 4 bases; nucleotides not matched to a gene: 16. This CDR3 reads CASSPQQGTYTSYGYTF. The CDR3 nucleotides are TGTGCCAGCAGTCCCCAACAGGGGACGTACACCTCCTATGGCTACACCTTC.

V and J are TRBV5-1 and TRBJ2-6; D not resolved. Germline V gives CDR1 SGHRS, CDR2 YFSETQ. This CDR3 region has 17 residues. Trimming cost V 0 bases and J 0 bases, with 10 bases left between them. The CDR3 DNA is TGCGCCAGCAGCTTGGACCCAAGAAGCTCTGGGGCCAACGTCCTGACTTTC. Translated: CASSLDPRSSGANVLTF.

CDR3 amino acids: CASSQVLAGGSYNEQFF. CDR3 nucleotide sequence: TGCGCCAGCAGCCAAGTATTAGCGGGGGGTTCCTACAATGAGCAGTTCTTC. The rearrangement joins TRBV4-1 to TRBJ2-1; 10 bases align to TRBD2. With 1 base clipped from V and 1 base from J, the junction kept 4 bases outside the gene matches. Per germline, CDR1 MGHRA and CDR2 YSYEKL. The CDR3 spans 17 residues.

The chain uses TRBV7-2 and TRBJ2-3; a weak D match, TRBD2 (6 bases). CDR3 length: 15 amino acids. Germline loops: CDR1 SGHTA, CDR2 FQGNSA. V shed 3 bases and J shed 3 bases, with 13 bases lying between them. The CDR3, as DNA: TGTGCCAGCAGCTTTGGGTCGGGGGAAACAGATACGCAGTATTTT. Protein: CASSFGSGETDTQYF. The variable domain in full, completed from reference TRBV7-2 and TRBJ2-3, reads GAGVSQSPSNKVTEKGKDVELRCDPISGHTALYWYRQSLGQGLEFLIYFQGNSAPDKSGLPSDRFSAERTGGSVSTLTIQRTQQEDSAVYLCASSFGSGETDTQYFGPGTRLTVL.

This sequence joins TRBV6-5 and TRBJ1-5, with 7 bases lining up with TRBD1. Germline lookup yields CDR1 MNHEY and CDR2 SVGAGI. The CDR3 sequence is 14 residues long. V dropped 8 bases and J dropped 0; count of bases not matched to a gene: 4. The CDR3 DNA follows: TGTGCCAGCTTCAGGGGGAATAGCAATCAGCCCCAGCATTTT. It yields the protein CASFRGNSNQPQHF.

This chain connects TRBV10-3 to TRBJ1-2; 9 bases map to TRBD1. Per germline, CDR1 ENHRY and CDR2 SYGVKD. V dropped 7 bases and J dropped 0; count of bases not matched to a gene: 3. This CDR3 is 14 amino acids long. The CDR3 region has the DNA TGTGCCATCACGGGACAGGGAGCTAACTATGGCTACACCTTC. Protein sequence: CAITGQGANYGYTF.

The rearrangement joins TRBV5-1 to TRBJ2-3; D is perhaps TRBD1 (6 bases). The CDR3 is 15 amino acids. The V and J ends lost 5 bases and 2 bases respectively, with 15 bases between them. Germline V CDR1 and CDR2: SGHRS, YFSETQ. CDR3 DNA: TGCGCCAGCAGAGGTGGGGACACGATCACAGATACGCAGTATTTT. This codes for CASRGGDTITDTQYF.

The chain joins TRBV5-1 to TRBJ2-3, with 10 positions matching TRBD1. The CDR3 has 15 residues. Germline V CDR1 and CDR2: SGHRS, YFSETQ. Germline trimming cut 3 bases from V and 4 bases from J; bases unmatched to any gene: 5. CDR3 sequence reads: CASSSPGQGSDTQYF. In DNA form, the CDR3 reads TGCGCCAGCAGCTCCCCGGGACAGGGGTCAGATACGCAGTATTTT.

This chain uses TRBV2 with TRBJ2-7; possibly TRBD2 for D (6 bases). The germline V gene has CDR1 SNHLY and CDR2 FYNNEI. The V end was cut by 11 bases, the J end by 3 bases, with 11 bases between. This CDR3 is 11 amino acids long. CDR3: CASRRGYEQYF. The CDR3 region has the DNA TGTGCCTCGCGGAGGGGCTACGAGCAGTACTTC.

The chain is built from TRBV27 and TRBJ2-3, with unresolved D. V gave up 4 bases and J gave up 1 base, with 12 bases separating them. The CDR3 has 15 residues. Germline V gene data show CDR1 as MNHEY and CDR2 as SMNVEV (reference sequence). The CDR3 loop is CASSSRYGGTDTQYF. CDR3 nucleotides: TGTGCCAGCAGTTCCAGGTATGGGGGCACAGATACGCAGTATTTT.

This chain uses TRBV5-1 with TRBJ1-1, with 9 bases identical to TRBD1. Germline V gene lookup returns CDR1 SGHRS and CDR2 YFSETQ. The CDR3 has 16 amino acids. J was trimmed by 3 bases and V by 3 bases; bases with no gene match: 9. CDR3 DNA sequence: TGCGCCAGCAGCTGGGGACAGGGAGGTGGGCACACTGAAGCTTTCTTT. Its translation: CASSWGQGGGHTEAFF. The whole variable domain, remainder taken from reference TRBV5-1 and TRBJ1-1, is KAGVTQTPRYLIKTRGQQVTLSCSPISGHRSVSWYQQTPGQGLQFLFEYFSETQRNKGNFPGRFSGRQFSNSRSEMNVSTLELGDSALYLCASSWGQGGGHTEAFFGQGTRLTVV.

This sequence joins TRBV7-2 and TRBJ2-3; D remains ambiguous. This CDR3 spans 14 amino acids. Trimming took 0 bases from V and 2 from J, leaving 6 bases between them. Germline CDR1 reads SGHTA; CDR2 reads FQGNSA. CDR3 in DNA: TGTGCCAGCAGCTTAGCTAGCCTCACAGATACGCAGTATTTT. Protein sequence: CASSLASLTDTQYF.

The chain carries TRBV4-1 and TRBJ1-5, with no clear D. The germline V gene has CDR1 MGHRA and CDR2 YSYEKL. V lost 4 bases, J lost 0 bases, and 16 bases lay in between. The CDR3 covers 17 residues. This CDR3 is CASSRTIKTDSNQPQHF. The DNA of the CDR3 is TGCGCCAGCAGCCGAACGATTAAGACGGATAGCAATCAGCCCCAGCATTTT.

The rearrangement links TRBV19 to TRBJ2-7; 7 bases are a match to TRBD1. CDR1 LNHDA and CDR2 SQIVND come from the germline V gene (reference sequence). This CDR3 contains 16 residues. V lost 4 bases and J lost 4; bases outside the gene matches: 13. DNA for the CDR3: TGTGCCAGTAGTAATATCCGGGACAGTGCCTTATACGAGCAGTACTTC. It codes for CASSNIRDSALYEQYF.

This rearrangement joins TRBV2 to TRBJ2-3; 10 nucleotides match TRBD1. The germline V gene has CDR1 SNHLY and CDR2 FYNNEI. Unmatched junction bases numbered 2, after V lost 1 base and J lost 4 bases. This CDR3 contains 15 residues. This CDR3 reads CASSEGQGAADTQYF. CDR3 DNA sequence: TGTGCCAGCAGTGAAGGACAGGGGGCGGCAGATACGCAGTATTTT.